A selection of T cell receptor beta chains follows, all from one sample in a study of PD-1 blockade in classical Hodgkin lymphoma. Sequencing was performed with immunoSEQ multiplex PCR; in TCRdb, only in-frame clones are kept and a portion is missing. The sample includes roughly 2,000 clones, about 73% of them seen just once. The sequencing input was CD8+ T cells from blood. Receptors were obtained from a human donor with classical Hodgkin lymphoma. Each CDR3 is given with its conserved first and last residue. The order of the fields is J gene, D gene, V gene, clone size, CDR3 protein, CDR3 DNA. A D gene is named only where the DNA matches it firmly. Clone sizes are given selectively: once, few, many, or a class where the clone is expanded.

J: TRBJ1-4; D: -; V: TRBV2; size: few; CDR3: CASSQLATNEKLFF; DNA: TGTGCCAGCAGTCAACTAGCAACTAATGAAAAACTGTTTTTT
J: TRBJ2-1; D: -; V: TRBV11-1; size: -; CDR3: CASSLGRASSSYNEQFF; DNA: TGTGCCAGCAGCTTAGGTAGGGCCTCTAGCTCCTACAATGAGCAGTTCTTC
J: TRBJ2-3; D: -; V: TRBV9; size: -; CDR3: CASSLRGVSLDTQYF; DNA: TGTGCCAGCAGCCTGAGGGGTGTTTCCTTGGATACGCAGTATTTT
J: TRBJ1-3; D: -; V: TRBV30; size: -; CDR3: CAWSVDPFNIYF; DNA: TGTGCCTGGAGTGTAGACCCATTTAACATATATTTT
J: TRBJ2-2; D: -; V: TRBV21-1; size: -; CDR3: CASTPGRQNTGELFF; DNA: TGTGCCAGCACCCCAGGGAGACAAAACACCGGGGAGCTGTTTTTT
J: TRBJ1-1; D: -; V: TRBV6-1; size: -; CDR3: CASGNYNTEAFF; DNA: TGTGCCAGCGGTAACTATAACACTGAAGCTTTCTTT
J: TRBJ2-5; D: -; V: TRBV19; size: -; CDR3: CASSIGAGGQETQYF; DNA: TGTGCCAGTAGTATAGGGGCAGGTGGACAGGAGACCCAGTACTTC
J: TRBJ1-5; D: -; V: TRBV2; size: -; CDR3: CASSHSPRAKTYQPQHF; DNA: TGTGCCAGCAGCCACTCGCCCAGGGCAAAAACTTATCAGCCCCAGCATTTT
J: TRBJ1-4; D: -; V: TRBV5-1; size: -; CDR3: CASSLAGEKLFF; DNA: TGCGCCAGCAGCTTGGCCGGGGAAAAACTGTTTTTT
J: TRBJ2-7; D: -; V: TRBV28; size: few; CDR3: CASSPGTTAEQYF; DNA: TGTGCCAGCTCCCCCGGGACAACTGCCGAGCAGTACTTC
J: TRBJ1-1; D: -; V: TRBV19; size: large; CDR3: CASREMGMNTEAFF; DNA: TGTGCCAGTAGAGAAATGGGGATGAACACTGAAGCTTTCTTT
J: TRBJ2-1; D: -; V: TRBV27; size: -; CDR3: CASSLSGLSYNEQFF; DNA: TGTGCCAGCAGTTTAAGCGGGCTTTCCTACAATGAGCAGTTCTTC
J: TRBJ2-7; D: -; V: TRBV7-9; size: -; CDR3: CATKAPGAQNEQYF; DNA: TGTGCCACCAAAGCACCGGGGGCGCAAAACGAGCAGTACTTC
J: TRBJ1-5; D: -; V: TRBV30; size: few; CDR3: CAWSTPGAGNQPQHF; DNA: TGTGCCTGGAGTACACCTGGGGCGGGCAATCAGCCCCAGCATTTT
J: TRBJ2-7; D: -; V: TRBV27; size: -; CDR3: CASSPGYEQYF; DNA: TGTGCCAGCAGTCCAGGCTACGAGCAGTACTTC
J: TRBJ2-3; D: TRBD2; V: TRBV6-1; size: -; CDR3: CASSATAGGRDTQYF; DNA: TGTGCCAGCAGCGCGACAGCGGGGGGTAGGGATACGCAGTATTTT
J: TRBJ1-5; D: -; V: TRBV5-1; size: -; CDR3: CASIRTGRGNQPQHF; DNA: TGCGCCAGCATCCGGACGGGACGGGGCAATCAGCCCCAGCATTTT